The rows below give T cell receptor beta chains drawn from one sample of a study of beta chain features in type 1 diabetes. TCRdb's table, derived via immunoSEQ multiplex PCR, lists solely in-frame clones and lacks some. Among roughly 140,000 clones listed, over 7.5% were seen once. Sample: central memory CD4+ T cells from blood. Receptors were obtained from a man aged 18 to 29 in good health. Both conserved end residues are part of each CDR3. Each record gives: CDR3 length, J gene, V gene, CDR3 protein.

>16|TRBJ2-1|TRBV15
CATSTSLAGGLNEQFF
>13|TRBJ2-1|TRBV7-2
CASSFGGWDEQFF
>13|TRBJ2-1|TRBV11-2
CAGGGSGGNEQFF
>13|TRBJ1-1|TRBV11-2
CASTKRENTEAFF
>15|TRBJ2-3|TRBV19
CASSTGDSRTDTQYF
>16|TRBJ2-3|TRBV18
CASSHRPGQPKDTQYF
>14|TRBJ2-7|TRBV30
CAWTRRGGGYEQYF
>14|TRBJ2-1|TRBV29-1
CSARRGSRFDEQFF
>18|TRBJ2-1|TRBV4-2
CASSQDSGQVGGINEQFF
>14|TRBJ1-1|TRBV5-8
CASSDRTGLLEAFF
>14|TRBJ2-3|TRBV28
CASSSLRVTDTQYF
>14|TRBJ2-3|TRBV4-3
CASTRDKNTDTQYF
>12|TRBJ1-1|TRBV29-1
CSAIVSGAEAFF
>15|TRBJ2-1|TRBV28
CASGGTGVTYNEQFF
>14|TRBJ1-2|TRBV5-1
CASSVPDSLYGYTF
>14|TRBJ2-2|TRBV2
CASIRQANTGELFF
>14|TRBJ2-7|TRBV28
CASRTSGQLNEQYF
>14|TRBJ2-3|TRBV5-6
CASSPGTGADTQYF
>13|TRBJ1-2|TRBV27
CASRATGRNGYTF
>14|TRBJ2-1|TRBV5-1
CASSGSFSGGEQFF
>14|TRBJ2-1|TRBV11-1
CASSLDGRGNEQFF
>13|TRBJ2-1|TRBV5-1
CASSLGLYNEQFF
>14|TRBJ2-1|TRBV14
CASGGASGNNEQFF
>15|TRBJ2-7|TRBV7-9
CASSLYGQGTYEQYF
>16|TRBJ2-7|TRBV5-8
CASSLELAGALGEQYF
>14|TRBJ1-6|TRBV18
CASSPRQGNSPLHF
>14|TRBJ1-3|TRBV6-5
CASSSGHRGNTIYF
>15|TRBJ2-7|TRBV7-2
CASSLGGQRDYEQYF
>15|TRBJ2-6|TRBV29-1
CSVESGQGGANVLTF